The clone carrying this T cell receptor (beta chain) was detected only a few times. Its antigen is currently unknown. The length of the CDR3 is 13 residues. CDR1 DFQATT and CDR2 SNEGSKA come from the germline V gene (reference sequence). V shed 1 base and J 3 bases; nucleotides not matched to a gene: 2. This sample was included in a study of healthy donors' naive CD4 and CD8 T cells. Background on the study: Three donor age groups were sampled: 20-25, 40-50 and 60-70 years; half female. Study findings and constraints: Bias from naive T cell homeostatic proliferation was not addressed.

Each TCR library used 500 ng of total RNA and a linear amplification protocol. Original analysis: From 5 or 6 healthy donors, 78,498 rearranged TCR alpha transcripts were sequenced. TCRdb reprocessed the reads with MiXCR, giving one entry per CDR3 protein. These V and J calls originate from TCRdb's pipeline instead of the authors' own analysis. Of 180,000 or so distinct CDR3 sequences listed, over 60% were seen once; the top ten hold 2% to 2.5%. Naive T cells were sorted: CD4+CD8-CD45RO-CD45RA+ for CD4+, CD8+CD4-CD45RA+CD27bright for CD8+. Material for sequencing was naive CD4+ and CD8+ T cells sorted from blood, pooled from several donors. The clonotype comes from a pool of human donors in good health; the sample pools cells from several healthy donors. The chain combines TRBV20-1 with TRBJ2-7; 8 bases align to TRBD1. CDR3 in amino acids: CSARGDRIYEQYF. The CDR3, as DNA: TGCAGTGCTAGAGGGGACAGGATCTACGAGCAGTACTTC.